This record concerns one T cell receptor beta chain sequence. The sample belongs to a study of OX40 agonist ivuxolimab in advanced cancers. Study summary: Partial responses, seen in three patients, involved one hepatocellular carcinoma and two cutaneous melanomas.

The V end was cut by 4 bases, the J end by 7 bases, with 14 bases between. Germline assignment: CDR1 SQVTM and CDR2 ANQGSEA. The CDR3 extends over 13 amino acids. Method: immunoSEQ multiplex PCR; TCRdb's copy keeps in-frame clones and lacks some. The sample shows approximately 100,000 clones, approximately 90% of them seen only once. Source: CD4+ or CD8+ T cells sorted from blood, taken in a trial of the OX40 agonist ivuxolimab. This TCR was sampled from an adult with an advanced solid tumor such as melanoma, head and neck, liver or kidney cancer. This chain links TRBV29-1 with TRBJ2-1; no definite D call. The CDR3 is CSVALSEGNEQFF. The CDR3 DNA reads TGCAGCGTTGCCCTATCTGAAGGGAATGAGCAGTTCTTC.